What follows are 23 T cell receptor beta chains derived from one specimen sequenced in a study of control samples from healthy donors and cancer patients. This table comes from immunoSEQ multiplex PCR, and its TCRdb copy is limited to in-frame clones, with some not included. Of under 200,000 clones listed, around 88% are singletons. Sequenced input: blood. These TCRs come from a woman aged 30 to 39 in good health.

This clone was observed once. The rearrangement uses TRBV9 and TRBJ1-2, with a possible D match to TRBD1 (5 bases). Trimming removed 0 bases at V and 4 bases at J, with 13 bases between. This CDR3 has 15 amino acids. Germline CDR1 reads SGDLS; CDR2 reads YYNGEE. The DNA for the CDR3 is TGTGCCAGCAGCGTAGGTGTGGGACCGGGCTATGGCTACACCTTC. This codes for CASSVGVGPGYGYTF.

V is TRBV4-1 and J is TRBJ1-2, with 8 bases lining up with TRBD1. The CDR3 consists of 15 residues. Trimming removed 6 bases from V and 7 bases from J; junction bases left unmatched: 13. Germline V gives CDR1 MGHRA, CDR2 YSYEKL. In DNA, the CDR3 is TGCGCCAGCAGTCGCGCCCAACAGGGGGTCTCTGGCTACACCTTC. Its translation is CASSRAQQGVSGYTF.

The rearrangement links TRBV24-1 to TRBJ2-5; D is ambiguous. CDR3 size: 12 residues. Germline V lookup: CDR1 KGHDR, CDR2 SFDVKD. V was trimmed by 4 bases and J by 9 bases, leaving 11 bases between them. For the CDR3, the DNA is TGTGCCACCAGTGAAGGGCTCCCGGCCCAGTACTTC. Protein: CATSEGLPAQYF.

The chain combines TRBV30 with TRBJ1-2; D gene uncertain. The V and J ends lost 2 bases and 6 bases respectively, with 19 bases between them. CDR3 length: 15 residues. Germline CDR1 reads GTSNPN; CDR2 reads SVGIG (reference sequence). Here the CDR3 DNA reads TGTGCCTGGAGTCCCCCCTACAATGGCCCTGATGGCTACACCTTC. Its protein product is CAWSPPYNGPDGYTF.

The chain employs TRBV5-1 and TRBJ2-7; 7 positions agree with TRBD1. The germline V gene has CDR1 SGHRS and CDR2 YFSETQ. The ends lost 4 bases at V and 5 bases at J; junction bases unmatched: 12. The CDR3 loop spans 15 amino acids. In DNA form, the CDR3 reads TGCGCCAGCAGCACAGCGACGACAGGGTTTAACGAGCAGTACTTC. Translation gives CASSTATTGFNEQYF.

This clone was picked up one time. This chain joins TRBV5-1 and TRBJ2-1, with 7 nucleotides matching TRBD1. Germline-derived CDR1 and CDR2 are SGHRS and YFSETQ. Germline trimming cut 0 bases from V and 4 bases from J; bases unmatched to any gene: 4. The CDR3 has 15 amino acids. The CDR3 reads CASSLGDRKYNEQFF. CDR3 sequence (DNA): TGCGCCAGCAGCTTGGGGGACAGAAAGTACAATGAGCAGTTCTTC.

V usage is TRBV7-2 and J usage is TRBJ2-1, with D possibly matching TRBD1 (5 bases). The CDR3 is made up of 16 amino acids. V was trimmed by 0 bases and J by 7 bases, leaving 16 bases between them. Germline V lookup: CDR1 SGHTA, CDR2 FQGNSA. The CDR3 reads CASSLAWGSAWNEQFF. The CDR3 coding sequence is TGTGCCAGCAGCTTAGCATGGGGCTCGGCGTGGAATGAGCAGTTCTTC.

This chain links TRBV11-2 with TRBJ1-5, with TRBD1 as a possible D gene (6 bases). The V gene's germline CDR1 is SGHAT and CDR2 FQNNGV. This CDR3 has 16 residues. V was cut by 5 bases and J by 2 bases, with 16 bases left in between. The CDR3, as DNA: TGTGCCAGCAGCAAGACCCCGGGGGGCGGCAATCAGCCCCAGCATTTT. This encodes CASSKTPGGGNQPQHF.

The CDR3 nucleotides are TGTGCCAGCAGCCGCGGGGGGACGGACTTTAATTCACCCCTCCACTTT. Translation gives CASSRGGTDFNSPLHF. The chain recombines TRBV3-1 (or the pseudogene TRBV3-2) with TRBJ1-6; D might be TRBD1 (5 bases). V was clipped by 4 bases and J by 6 bases, with 16 bases between them. The CDR3 runs 16 residues. Germline loops: CDR1 LGHDT, CDR2 YNNKEL (reference sequence).

The V gene is TRBV19, the J gene TRBJ2-5, with TRBD2 matching 13 bases. Germline CDR1 is LNHDA and CDR2 is SQIVND (reference sequence). The CDR3 covers 15 residues. V lost 4 bases, J lost 5 bases, and 4 bases stayed unmatched. CDR3 sequence reads: CASSTGLAGTETQYF. The CDR3 DNA is TGTGCCAGTAGTACGGGACTAGCGGGAACGGAGACCCAGTACTTC.

This clone is a singleton in its sample. The V gene is TRBV25-1, the J gene TRBJ1-6, with D perhaps matching TRBD1 (5 bases). Germline-derived CDR1 and CDR2 are MGHDK and SYGVNS. With 5 bases removed from V and 6 bases from J, the gap between germline ends came to 20 bases. The CDR3 totals 17 residues. CDR3 sequence reads: CASSPLGSGGINSPLHF. CDR3 in DNA: TGTGCCAGCAGTCCCCTTGGGTCGGGGGGAATTAATTCACCCCTCCACTTT.

This chain uses TRBV2 with TRBJ2-3, with D unresolved. CDR1 is SNHLY and CDR2 is FYNNEI in the germline V gene. CDR3 length: 11 amino acids. Trimming pared 5 bases from V and 4 bases from J, leaving 4 bases between. The CDR3 bases are TGTGCCAGCAGTTTCCCAGATACGCAGTATTTT. This sequence encodes CASSFPDTQYF.

CDR3 DNA sequence: TGTGCCAGCAGAGGACAGGGAGGCCCCCTGGAAAAACTGTTTTTT. It encodes CASRGQGGPLEKLFF. The chain has TRBV2 and TRBJ1-4; 8 nucleotides align to TRBD1. Losses at the gene ends were 6 bases for V and 8 bases for J; bases not matched to a gene: 11. The CDR3 has 15 residues. The germline V gene has CDR1 SNHLY and CDR2 FYNNEI.

V and J are TRBV24-1 and TRBJ2-2; no clear D gene. This CDR3 contains 15 residues. Germline values: CDR1 KGHDR, CDR2 SFDVKD. Trimming shortened V by 4 bases and J by 2 bases, and 10 bases separated the two germline ends. CDR3 protein: CATSDLTANTGELFF. In DNA form, the CDR3 reads TGTGCCACCAGTGACCTTACAGCTAACACCGGGGAGCTGTTTTTT.

This clone was seen a single time. This sequence joins TRBV28 and TRBJ2-3, with 11 positions matching TRBD2. V lost 5 bases to trimming and J lost 1 base; unmatched junction nucleotides: 8. Germline CDR1 and CDR2: MDHEN and SYDVKM. The CDR3 is 17 amino acids. CDR3 residues: CASSPIAGGPGTDTQYF. The CDR3 bases are TGTGCCAGCAGTCCTATAGCGGGAGGGCCGGGCACAGATACGCAGTATTTT.

The CDR3 DNA follows: TGTGCCAGCAGACCACAGGGGTATGGCTACACCTTC. Protein: CASRPQGYGYTF. The rearrangement links TRBV9 to TRBJ1-2, with 7 bases lining up with TRBD1. Germline lookup yields CDR1 SGDLS and CDR2 YYNGEE. The trim removed 5 bases at V and 5 bases at J, leaving 3 bases unmatched. The CDR3 length is 12 residues.

The V gene is TRBV5-1, the J gene TRBJ2-7; 8 nucleotides line up with TRBD2. The germline CDR1 and CDR2 sequences are SGHRS and YFSETQ. The junction had 17 bases not matched to a gene; V was cut back by 6 bases and J by 6 bases. CDR3 length equals 16 residues. CDR3 nucleotides: TGCGCCAGCACCCCTCGAGCGGGAGTAATTACGGGCGAGCAGTACTTC. This translates into CASTPRAGVITGEQYF. The full variable domain, with the rest looked up from reference TRBV5-1 and TRBJ2-7, is KAGVTQTPRYLIKTRGQQVTLSCSPISGHRSVSWYQQTPGQGLQFLFEYFSETQRNKGNFPGRFSGRQFSNSRSEMNVSTLELGDSALYLCASTPRAGVITGEQYFGPGTRLTVT.

The chain links TRBV3-1 (or the pseudogene TRBV3-2) to TRBJ2-5, with D possibly matching TRBD2 (6 bases). Germline assignment: CDR1 LGHDT and CDR2 YNNKEL (reference sequence). V gave up 4 bases and J gave up 5 bases, with 17 bases separating them. The CDR3 is made up of 15 amino acids. Here the CDR3 DNA reads TGTGCCAGCAGCCGGAGGACTACCATTAGGGAGACCCAGTACTTC. Its protein product is CASSRRTTIRETQYF.

This chain uses TRBV12-3 or TRBV12-4 with TRBJ1-1; D gene unclear. CDR3 length equals 12 residues. Trimming removed 2 bases from V and 8 bases from J, with 9 bases in between. The CDR3: CASSLIVSEAFF. The CDR3 region has the DNA TGTGCCAGCAGTTTAATCGTTTCCGAAGCTTTCTTT.

This chain joins TRBV10-3 and TRBJ2-5; the D gene is possibly TRBD2 (7 bases). Germline V CDR1 and CDR2: ENHRY, SYGVKD. The CDR3 has 15 amino acids. The V and J ends lost 11 bases and 3 bases respectively, with 22 bases between them. CDR3 protein: CASSQGAGTEETQYF. CDR3 in DNA: TGTGCCTCGTCACAGGGAGCGGGGACTGAAGAGACCCAGTACTTC.

This chain uses TRBV3-1 (or the pseudogene TRBV3-2) with TRBJ2-1; 12 nucleotides agree with TRBD2. J lost 12 bases, V lost 3 bases, and 3 bases had no gene match. This CDR3 region has 13 residues. Germline values: CDR1 LGHDT, CDR2 YNNKEL (reference sequence). The CDR3, as DNA: TGTGCCAGCAGCCACGGGACTAGCGGGTCGCAGTTCTTC. This translates into CASSHGTSGSQFF.

This chain connects TRBV5-8 to TRBJ1-1; D gene uncertain. V gave up 2 bases and J gave up 1 base, with 12 bases separating them. The CDR3 length is 15 residues. Per the germline V gene, CDR1 is SGHTS and CDR2 is YDEGEE. In DNA form, the CDR3 reads TGTGCCAGCAGCTTTAGGACTCGGGGGAACACTGAAGCTTTCTTT. Its protein product is CASSFRTRGNTEAFF.

V is TRBV3-1 (or the pseudogene TRBV3-2) and J is TRBJ2-3; TRBD2 might be the D (5 bases). Germline V CDR1 and CDR2: LGHDT, YNNKEL (reference sequence). This CDR3 is built from 13 residues. Trimming cost V 8 bases and J 4 bases, with 13 bases left between them. In DNA form, the CDR3 reads TGTGCCAGCTGGGAGCCGGGCGCAGATACGCAGTATTTT. As protein: CASWEPGADTQYF.